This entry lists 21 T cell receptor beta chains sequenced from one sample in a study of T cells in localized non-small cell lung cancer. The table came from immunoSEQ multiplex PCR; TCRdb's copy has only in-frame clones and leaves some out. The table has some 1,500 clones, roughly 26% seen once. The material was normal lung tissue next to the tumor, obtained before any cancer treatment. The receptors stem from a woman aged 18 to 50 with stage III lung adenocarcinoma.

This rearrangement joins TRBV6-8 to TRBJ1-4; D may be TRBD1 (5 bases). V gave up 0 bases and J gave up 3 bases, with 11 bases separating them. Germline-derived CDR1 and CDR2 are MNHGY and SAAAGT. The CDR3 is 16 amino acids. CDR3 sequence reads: CASSYSPTGANEKLFF. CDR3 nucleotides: TGTGCCAGCAGTTACTCACCGACGGGGGCTAATGAAAAACTGTTTTTT.

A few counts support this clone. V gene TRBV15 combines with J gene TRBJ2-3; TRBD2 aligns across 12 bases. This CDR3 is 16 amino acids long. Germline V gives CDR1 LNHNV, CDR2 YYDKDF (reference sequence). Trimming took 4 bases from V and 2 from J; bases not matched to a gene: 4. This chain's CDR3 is CATSTRLAGDTDTQYF. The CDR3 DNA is TGTGCCACCAGCACCAGACTAGCGGGGGACACAGATACGCAGTATTTT. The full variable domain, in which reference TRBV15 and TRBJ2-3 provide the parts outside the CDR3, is DAMVIQNPRYQVTQFGKPVTLSCSQTLNHNVMYWYQQKSSQAPKLLFHYYDKDFNNEADTPDNFQSRRPNTSFCFLDIRSPGLGDTAMYLCATSTRLAGDTDTQYFGPGTRLTVL.

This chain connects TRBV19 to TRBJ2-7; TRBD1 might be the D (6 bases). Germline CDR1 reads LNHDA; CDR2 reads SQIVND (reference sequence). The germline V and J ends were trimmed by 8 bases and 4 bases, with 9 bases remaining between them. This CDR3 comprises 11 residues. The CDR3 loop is CASGTRYEQYF. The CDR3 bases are TGTGCCAGTGGGACACGATACGAGCAGTACTTC.

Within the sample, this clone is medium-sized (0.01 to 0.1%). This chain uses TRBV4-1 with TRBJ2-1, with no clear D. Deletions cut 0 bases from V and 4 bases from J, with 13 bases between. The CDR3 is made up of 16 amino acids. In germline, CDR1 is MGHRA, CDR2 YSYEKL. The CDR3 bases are TGCGCCAGCAGCCAAGAGTCGGCGACTGGATACAATGAGCAGTTCTTC. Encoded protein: CASSQESATGYNEQFF.

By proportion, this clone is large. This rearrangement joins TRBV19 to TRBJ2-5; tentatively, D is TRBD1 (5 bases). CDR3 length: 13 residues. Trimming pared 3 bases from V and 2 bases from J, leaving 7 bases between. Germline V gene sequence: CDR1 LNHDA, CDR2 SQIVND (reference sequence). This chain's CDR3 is CASSIRQQETQYF. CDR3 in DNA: TGTGCCAGTAGTATCAGACAGCAAGAGACCCAGTACTTC.

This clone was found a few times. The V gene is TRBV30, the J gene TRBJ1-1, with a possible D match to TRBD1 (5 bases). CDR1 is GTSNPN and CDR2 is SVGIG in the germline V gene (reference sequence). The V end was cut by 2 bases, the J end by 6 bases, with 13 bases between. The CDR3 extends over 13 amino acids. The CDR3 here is CAWSNGGGSEAFF. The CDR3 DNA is TGTGCCTGGAGTAACGGGGGAGGGTCTGAAGCTTTCTTT.

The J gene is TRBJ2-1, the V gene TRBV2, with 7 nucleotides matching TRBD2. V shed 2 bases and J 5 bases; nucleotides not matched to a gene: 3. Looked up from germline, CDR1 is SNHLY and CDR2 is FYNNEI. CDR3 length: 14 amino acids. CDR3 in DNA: TGTGCCAGCAGTGAACTAGCGGCAAACAATGAGCAGTTCTTC. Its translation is CASSELAANNEQFF.

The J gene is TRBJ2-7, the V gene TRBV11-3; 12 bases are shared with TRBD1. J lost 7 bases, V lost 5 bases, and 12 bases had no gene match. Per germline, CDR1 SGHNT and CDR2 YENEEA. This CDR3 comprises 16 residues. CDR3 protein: CASSARPGQGANEQYF. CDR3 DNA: TGTGCCAGCAGCGCCCGACCGGGACAGGGGGCTAATGAGCAGTACTTC. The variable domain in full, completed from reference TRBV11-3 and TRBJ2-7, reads EAGVVQSPRYKIIEKKQPVAFWCNPISGHNTLYWYLQNLGQGPELLIRYENEEAVDDSQLPKDRFSAERLKGVDSTLKIQPAELGDSAVYLCASSARPGQGANEQYFGPGTRLTVT.

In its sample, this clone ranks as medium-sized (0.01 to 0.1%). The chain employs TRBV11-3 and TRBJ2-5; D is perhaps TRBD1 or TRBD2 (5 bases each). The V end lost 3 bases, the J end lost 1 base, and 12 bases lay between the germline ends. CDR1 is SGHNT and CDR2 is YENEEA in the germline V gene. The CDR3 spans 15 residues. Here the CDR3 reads CASSLGRGVQETQYF. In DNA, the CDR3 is TGTGCCAGCAGCTTGGGACGTGGGGTCCAAGAGACCCAGTACTTC.

In DNA, the CDR3 is TGTGCCAGCATAAGGAGAGGGGCCCACCGGGAAGAGACCCAGTACTTC. It is translated as CASIRRGAHREETQYF. The J gene is TRBJ2-5, the V gene TRBV28; D is perhaps TRBD1 or TRBD2 (5 bases each). Germline V gene lookup returns CDR1 MDHEN and CDR2 SYDVKM. The CDR3 is 16 amino acids. V was trimmed by 7 bases and J by 3 bases, leaving 21 bases between them.

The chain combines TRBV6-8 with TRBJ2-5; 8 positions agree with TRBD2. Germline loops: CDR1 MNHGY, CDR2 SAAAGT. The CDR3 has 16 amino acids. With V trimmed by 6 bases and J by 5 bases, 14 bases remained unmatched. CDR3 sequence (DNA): TGTGCCAGCAGCCCCTTAGGGATCGGGGGGGCCGAGACCCAGTACTTC. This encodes CASSPLGIGGAETQYF.

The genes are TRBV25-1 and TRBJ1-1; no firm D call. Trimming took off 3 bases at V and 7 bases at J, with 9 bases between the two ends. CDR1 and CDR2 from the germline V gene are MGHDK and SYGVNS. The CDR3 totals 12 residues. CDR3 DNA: TGTGCCAGCAGTGACGCGGGGAGTGAAGCTTTCTTT. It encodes CASSDAGSEAFF.

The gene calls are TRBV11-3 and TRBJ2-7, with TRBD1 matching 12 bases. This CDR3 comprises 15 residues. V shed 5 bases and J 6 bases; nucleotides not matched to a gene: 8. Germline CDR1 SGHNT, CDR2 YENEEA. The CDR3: CASSRQGQGALEQYF. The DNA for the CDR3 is TGTGCCAGCAGCCGACAGGGACAGGGGGCACTCGAGCAGTACTTC.

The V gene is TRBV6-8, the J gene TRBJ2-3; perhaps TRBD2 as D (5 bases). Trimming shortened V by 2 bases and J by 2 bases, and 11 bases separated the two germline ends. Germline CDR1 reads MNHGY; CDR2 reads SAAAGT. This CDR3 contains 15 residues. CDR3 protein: CASSYLRDYTDTQYF. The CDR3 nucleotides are TGTGCCAGCAGTTACCTCCGGGATTACACAGATACGCAGTATTTT.

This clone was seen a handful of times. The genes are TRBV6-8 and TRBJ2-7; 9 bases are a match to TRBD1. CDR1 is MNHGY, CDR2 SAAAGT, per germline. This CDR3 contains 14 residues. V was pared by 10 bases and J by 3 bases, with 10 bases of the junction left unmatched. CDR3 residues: CATTPPGQGYEQYF. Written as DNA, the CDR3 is TGTGCCACCACCCCTCCGGGACAGGGCTACGAGCAGTACTTC.

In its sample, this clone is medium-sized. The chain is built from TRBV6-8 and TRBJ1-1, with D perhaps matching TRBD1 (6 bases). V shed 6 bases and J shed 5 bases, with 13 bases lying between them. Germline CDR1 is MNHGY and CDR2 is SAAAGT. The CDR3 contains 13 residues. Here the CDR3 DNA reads TGTGCCAGCAGGTCAGGGGAAGGGACTGAAGCTTTCTTT. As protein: CASRSGEGTEAFF.

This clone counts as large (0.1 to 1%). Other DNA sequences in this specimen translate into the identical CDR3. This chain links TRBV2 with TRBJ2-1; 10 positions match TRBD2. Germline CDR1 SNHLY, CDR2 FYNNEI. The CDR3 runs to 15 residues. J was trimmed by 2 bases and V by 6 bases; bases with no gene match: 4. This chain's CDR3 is CASRESGGAYNEQFF. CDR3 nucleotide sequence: TGTGCCAGCAGAGAAAGCGGGGGGGCCTACAATGAGCAGTTCTTC.

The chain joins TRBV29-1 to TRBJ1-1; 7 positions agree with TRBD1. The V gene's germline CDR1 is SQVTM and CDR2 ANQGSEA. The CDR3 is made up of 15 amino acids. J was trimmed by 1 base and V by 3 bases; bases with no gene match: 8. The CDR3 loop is CSVDENRGGNTEAFF. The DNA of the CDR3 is TGCAGCGTTGACGAGAACAGGGGTGGGAACACTGAAGCTTTCTTT.

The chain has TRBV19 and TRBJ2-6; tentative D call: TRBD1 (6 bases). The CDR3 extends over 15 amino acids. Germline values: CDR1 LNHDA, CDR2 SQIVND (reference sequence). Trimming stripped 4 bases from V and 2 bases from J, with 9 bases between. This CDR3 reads CASSTRDTGANVLTF. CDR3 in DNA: TGTGCCAGTAGTACCCGGGACACTGGGGCCAACGTCCTGACTTTC.

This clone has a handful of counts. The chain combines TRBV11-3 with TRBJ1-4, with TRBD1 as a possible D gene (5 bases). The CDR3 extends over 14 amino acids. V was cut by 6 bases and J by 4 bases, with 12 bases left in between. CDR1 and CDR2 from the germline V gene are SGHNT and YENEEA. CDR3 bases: TGTGCCAGCAGATCCGACAGCAATAATGAAAAACTGTTTTTT. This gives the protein CASRSDSNNEKLFF.

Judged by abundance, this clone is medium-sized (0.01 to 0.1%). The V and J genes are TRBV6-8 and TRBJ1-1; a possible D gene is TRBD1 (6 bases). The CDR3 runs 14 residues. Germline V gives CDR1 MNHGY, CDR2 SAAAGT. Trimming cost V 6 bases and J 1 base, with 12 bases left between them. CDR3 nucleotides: TGTGCCAGCAGACCGGGACACCCGAACACTGAAGCTTTCTTT. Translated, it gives CASRPGHPNTEAFF.